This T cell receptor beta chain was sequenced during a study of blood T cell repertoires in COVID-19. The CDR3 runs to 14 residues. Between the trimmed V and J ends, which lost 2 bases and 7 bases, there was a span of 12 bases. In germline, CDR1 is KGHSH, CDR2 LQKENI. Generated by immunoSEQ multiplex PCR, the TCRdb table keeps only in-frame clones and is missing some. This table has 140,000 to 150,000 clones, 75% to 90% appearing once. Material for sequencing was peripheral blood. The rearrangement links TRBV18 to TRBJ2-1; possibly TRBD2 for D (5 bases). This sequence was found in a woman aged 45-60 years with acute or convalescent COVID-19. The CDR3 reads CASSPFDGNNEQFF. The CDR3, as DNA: TGTGCCAGCTCACCATTTGACGGGAATAATGAGCAGTTCTTC.